The sequence of this T cell receptor beta chain was determined in a study of molecular identifiers for immune sequencing clone quantification. Findings and caveats of the study: Around 940,000 naive cells reportedly did not prevent detection of spiked Jurkat TCR RNA from one cell.

This clonotype was seen more than once but under ten times. Its antigen remains unknown. Germline V gene lookup returns CDR1 SGHAT and CDR2 FQNNGV. There are 15 residues in the CDR3. V was pared by 2 bases and J by 9 bases, with 17 bases between. TCRdb used MiXCR to reprocess the PCR reads, holding one entry per CDR3 protein. The top ten hold about 0.81% of the sample, which has more than 550,000 distinct CDR3 sequences, 25% seen once. Sequenced: naive CD8+ T cells from blood, with Jurkat cell RNA spiked in. Noted subset: FACS-sorted CD8+CD4-CCR7+CD45RA+ naive T cells. V is TRBV11-2 and J is TRBJ2-1; D is ambiguous. The TCR sequence derives from a human donor in good health. Some libraries in this study had Jurkat cell RNA spiked in. CDR3 residues: CASSLLSGATGEQFF. The CDR3 coding sequence is TGTGCCAGCAGCTTATTATCAGGAGCAACCGGTGAGCAGTTCTTC.